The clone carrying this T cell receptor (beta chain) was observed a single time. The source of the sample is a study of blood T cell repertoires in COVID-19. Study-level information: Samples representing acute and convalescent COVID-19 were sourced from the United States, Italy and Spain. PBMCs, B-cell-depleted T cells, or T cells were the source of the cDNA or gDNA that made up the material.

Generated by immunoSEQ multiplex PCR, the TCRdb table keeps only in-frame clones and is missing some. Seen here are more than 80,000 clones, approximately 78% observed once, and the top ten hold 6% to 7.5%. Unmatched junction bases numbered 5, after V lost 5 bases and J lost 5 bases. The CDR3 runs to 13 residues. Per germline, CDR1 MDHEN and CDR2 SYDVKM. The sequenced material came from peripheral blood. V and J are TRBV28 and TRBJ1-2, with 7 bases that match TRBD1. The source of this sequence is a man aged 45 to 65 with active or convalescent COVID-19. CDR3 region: CASSKGGGYGYTF. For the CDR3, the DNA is TGTGCCAGCAGTAAAGGGGGCGGGTATGGCTACACCTTC.